This T cell receptor (beta chain) is drawn from a study of cytomegalovirus exposure and HLA in healthy donors (dated by TCRdb to 2015 to 2018). Regarding the study in general: According to an earlier analysis of a few hundred of the donors, about 179 million T cells yielded some 120 million unique TCR beta sequences and approximately 280 Gb of sequence data. An early release covering roughly 600 HLA-typed donors comprised roughly 300 gigabases of sequencing data and 85 million to 100 million unique TCR sequences. Of the 300 to 500 genotyped donors, 75% to 85% were placed in the genetic ancestry cluster associated with self-reported Caucasian donors. The study was designed to test whether signatures of past pathogen exposure could be identified by cataloging public T cell receptors. The study profiled the T cell repertoires of 550 to 700 subjects by immunosequencing and related them to cytomegalovirus serostatus. In addition to the first cohort of 500 to 850 subjects, a separate validation cohort of 120 different subjects was used. To predict cytomegalovirus infection status, the study combined high-throughput TCR immunosequencing, statistical association of individual TCRs with disease status, and machine learning. To study patterns of TCR occurrence, a later analysis re-analyzed previously published TCR beta repertoires from around 670 donors and added high-resolution HLA genotyping. Rather than drawing on any new phenotypic data, the later analysis identified candidate immune exposures from TCR beta sequences and the way those sequences occurred across donors. In an earlier analysis of a few hundred of the donors, high-throughput TCR beta sequencing was used to judge whether each TCR beta V gene segment behaved as functional or pseudogenic. Donor age, sex, ethnicity and CMV serostatus were compiled together with the repertoire data. In a later genetic analysis, genome-wide SNP genotypes for 398 of the 666 donors were used, and that subset was treated as a discovery cohort. Every discovery cohort repertoire had been produced on one sequencing platform. Both class I and class II loci were covered by HLA typing, at four-digit resolution. Typing coverage differed by locus: A, B, C, DRB1 and DQB1 were typed in roughly 629-640 donors, DQA1 in 522, DPA1 in around 580, and DPB1 in approximately 450. Because of strong linkage in the cohort, four to six DR-DQ haplotypes were treated as single units for association and clustering. On average, roughly 200,000 unique TCR beta nucleotide sequences were sequenced per donor among a few hundred genotyped donors of the cohort, with roughly 18% of those sequences being non-productive.

General conclusions and limits of the study: The study listed 164 TCR beta chains as associated with cytomegalovirus. Compared with equally common non-associated chains, HLA-associated TCR beta chains in a later analysis were more clonally expanded and had lower generation probabilities. A later analysis found that TCR association rates varied across HLA loci, with DRB1 alleles showing the most associated TCRs and HLA-C alleles the fewest. The earlier analysis of nearly 600 of the donors excluded fewer than 20 rarely observed V segments, including chromosome 9 orphons, because counts were too low. It was suggested by the authors that the approach could potentially be generalized to other disease states and immunological phenotypes. Most TCR sequences were observed very rarely across donors, whereas some public TCRs were present in many individuals. The only immune exposure information available for the cohort was CMV serostatus. Because the 87-base-pair reads could not distinguish some IMGT-functional V segments, including TRBV6-2 and TRBV6-3, those segments were excluded. In an earlier analysis of some 540 of the donors, most TCR beta V segments appeared in productive rearrangements about 90% or about 30% of the time, broadly matching IMGT annotations. In a later genetic analysis, fewer N-insertions in productive TCRs were reported among donors in an Asian-associated ancestry cluster than the approximately 710-donor mean. Roughly uniform sequencing depth across donors was assumed in presence/absence analyses, although this assumption may not hold. A few of the identified cytomegalovirus-associated TCR beta chains were confirmed in vitro to be specific for cytomegalovirus antigens. A group of highly shared sequence variants was considered likely to be a technical artifact of the sequencing pipeline. Strong co-occurrence of HLA alleles, especially DR and DQ, made assigning TCR associations to individual alleles difficult. Linkage disequilibrium might explain the correlated functional status among segregating V segments, but an unknown experimental factor could not be excluded. The classifier was reported to diagnose cytomegalovirus status with high specificity and sensitivity in both the original and validation cohorts. The cohort was sequenced for TCR beta chains only, and without alpha or paired-chain data the features that could be detected were limited. According to a later analysis, most CMV-associated TCR beta chains appeared to be HLA-restricted, and the HLA associations seemed to be driven largely by CMV exposure. In a later analysis, about 16,000 TCR beta sequences were associated with specific HLA alleles at a false discovery rate of 0.05. A further reported finding was that TCR beta sequences accurately predicted the HLA-A and HLA-B alleles for most subjects in the first cohort. In a later analysis, several top co-occurrence clusters were reported to appear linked to parvovirus B19, influenza, CMV and Epstein-Barr virus. Because some donors lacked HLA typing at each locus, the association tests relied only on the typed subset. An association between a missense DCLRE1C variant and V-gene and J-gene trimming of TCR beta chains was found in a later genetic analysis and replicated in an independent cohort.

The cohort comprised more than 550 healthy bone marrow donors. At the time of sampling, all cohort members were nominally healthy, though unrecorded immune exposures were likely present. The donor tested CMV seropositive, placing the donor among the 289 seropositive members of the cohort. A peripheral blood sample was collected from each donor, and TCR beta sequencing was performed on peripheral blood mononuclear cells. The Qiagen DNeasy Blood Extraction Kit was used to extract genomic DNA from the blood cell samples. The library was obtained by the immunoSEQ multiplex PCR assay. For the multiplex PCR, a mixture combining 60 forward primers for TCR Vbeta segments and 13 reverse primers for TCR Jbeta segments was used. Amplification of the CDR3 region of rearranged TCR beta genes was performed with a multiplex PCR assay on genomic DNA. The Illumina HiSeq System was used to sequence the amplified TCR beta libraries as 87-base-pair reads. In the paper's pipeline: A later analysis counted about 80 million unique TCR beta chains across the roughly 700 repertoires, and about 10 million of these chains were shared by at least two donors. To remove PCR and sequencing errors, raw reads were error-corrected and collapsed into unique sequences using a nearest-neighbor algorithm that merged closely related sequences. CDR3 sequences were aligned to IMGT reference sequences to assign V, D and J gene segments. For a sequence to be retained, a match of at least six nucleotides was required to both a V gene segment and a J gene segment. Rearrangements were classified as productive when the CDR3 lacked stop codons and remained in frame with V and J, and all other rearrangements were classified as non-productive. CDR3 was defined by IMGT convention, running from the second conserved V-encoded cysteine to the conserved J-encoded phenylalanine. Sequences without an unambiguous match to a single V gene segment were excluded from the earlier analysis of almost 600 of the donors. An earlier analysis of roughly 590 of the donors called V segments functional above 56.7% productive rearrangements and segregating when the between-donor standard deviation exceeded 5%. A statistical classification framework was developed to diagnose cytomegalovirus status using the catalog of TCR beta chain sequences. In a later analysis, TCR nucleotide sequences were compared against IMGT/GENE-DB human TR gene sequences so that V and J genes could be assigned. Using the TCRdist pipeline, a later analysis assigned CDR3 sequences along with most-parsimonious VDJ recombination scenarios. A later analysis defined each TCR beta chain by its CDR3 amino acid sequence plus V-gene family, and excluded reads lacking a unique V-gene family. In a later analysis, 500 to 650 highly shared, low-generation-probability nucleotide sequences were removed to address suspected cross-contamination and a sequencing artifact. In a later analysis, a clonal expansion index for each public chain was calculated from normalized within-repertoire ranks of inferred template counts. In a later analysis, generation probabilities were computed using a VDJ recombination model fitted to out-of-frame rearrangements, and the results were checked against IGoR. Hypergeometric tests were used in a later analysis to score TCR-TCR, TCR-HLA and TCR-CMV co-occurrence, with a repertoire-size bias correction applied to the TCR pairs. False discovery rates were estimated in a later analysis by permuting HLA or CMV assignments 20 times. A later analysis grouped co-occurring TCRs with DBSCAN, adding TCRdist sequence similarity when clustering within HLA-allele-positive subsets. Co-occurrence clustering excluded repertoires with fewer than 30,000 or more than 120,000 public chains, plus five with anomalous nucleotide sharing. TCRdb limited this immuneACCESS table to in-frame rearrangements with V and J called. A share of clones is missing; checked studies link under half to unresolved V genes, and the rest is unexplained. V and J calls and clone size are given by that table; D and trimming were obtained from the DNA. The sample contains 95,000 to 110,000 clones, 82% of them found a single time. The top ten clonotypes cover 2% to 3% of the sample.

The CDR3 covers 15 residues, taking in both the cysteine and the phenylalanine. Only the CDR3 region is kept as DNA, spanning 45 bases read in frame from base 1. The CDR1 and CDR2 encoded by the germline V gene are SQVTM and ANQGSEA. After removal of 7 bases from V and 6 bases from J, the junction retains 9 bases not matched to a gene. Note on this clone: The antigen it binds to is not known. Qualities for individual bases were not recorded, and no much larger clone is one base off.

In this chain, TRBV29-1 is recombined with TRBJ2-5, and TRBD2 matches 15 of the central bases. Sequencing was done on a sample of PBMCs. The receptor's source is a man aged 30-40 years in good health and CMV-seropositive. Read as DNA, the sequence is TGCAGCGCCCAACCGGGACTAGCGGGGGGCCAGACCCAGTACTTC. Its protein reads: CSAQPGLAGGQTQYF.